These 11 T cell receptor beta chains came from one sample sequenced in a study of cytomegalovirus exposure and HLA in healthy donors. PCR was performed using 60 Vbeta and 13 Jbeta primers. The assay was immunoSEQ multiplex PCR, and TCRdb's table has in-frame clones only and misses some. The specimen's table records 120,000 to 150,000 clones. Sequenced sample: PBMCs. All receptors derive from a woman in her late teens or twenties in good health and CMV-seronegative.

This sequence joins TRBV29-1 and TRBJ1-5; 9 positions agree with TRBD1. Trimming cost V 7 bases and J 4 bases; bases outside gene matches: 11. The germline V gene encodes CDR1 SQVTM and CDR2 ANQGSEA. The CDR3 is made up of 15 amino acids. CDR3 residues: CSASQGQGGNQPQHF. CDR3 nucleotides: TGCAGCGCCTCACAGGGACAGGGCGGAAATCAGCCCCAGCATTTT.

The chain uses TRBV10-3 and TRBJ2-3, with 8 bases fitting TRBD2. CDR1 ENHRY and CDR2 SYGVKD come from the germline V gene. This CDR3 is built from 17 residues. The trim removed 4 bases at V and 2 bases at J, leaving 11 bases unmatched. CDR3 sequence (DNA): TGTGCCATCAGTGCCGGGACTAGATCCCAATTCACAGATACGCAGTATTTT. Protein product: CAISAGTRSQFTDTQYF.

CDR3 coding DNA: TGCGCCAGCAGCCAAGATGTAGCGGGAGGTCTTACCGGGGAGCTGTTTTTT. Protein: CASSQDVAGGLTGELFF. The chain recombines TRBV4-3 with TRBJ2-2; 10 nucleotides align to TRBD2. The CDR3 is 17 residues long. Germline V lookup: CDR1 LGHNA, CDR2 YSLEER. V trimming: 0 bases; J trimming: 5 bases; junction bases outside the gene matches: 6.

The chain combines TRBV4-1 with TRBJ1-2, with D hard to call. V was pared by 3 bases and J by 4 bases, with 15 bases between. This CDR3 is built from 15 residues. Germline values: CDR1 MGHRA, CDR2 YSYEKL. CDR3 sequence (DNA): TGCGCCAGCAGCCAGCGGAGAAAGGAATTCTATGGCTACACCTTC. This gives the protein CASSQRRKEFYGYTF.

V is TRBV29-1 and J is TRBJ2-3; 9 nucleotides line up with TRBD1. This CDR3 has 17 amino acids. J lost 1 base, V lost 3 bases, and 11 bases had no gene match. Germline CDR1 reads SQVTM; CDR2 reads ANQGSEA. The CDR3 region is CSVEPGQGTVGTDTQYF. The CDR3 DNA sequence: TGCAGCGTTGAGCCCGGACAGGGGACGGTAGGCACAGATACGCAGTATTTT.

The chain uses TRBV30 and TRBJ2-2, with 10 nucleotides matching TRBD2. The CDR3 is 14 amino acids. Germline loops: CDR1 GTSNPN, CDR2 SVGIG (reference sequence). As DNA, the CDR3 is TGTGCGTACAGCGGGAGGGCCGACACCGGGGAGCTGTTTTTT. Residues: CAYSGRADTGELFF.

The gene calls are TRBV12-5 and TRBJ2-5; D unresolved. Trimming cost V 5 bases and J 5 bases, with 12 bases left between them. CDR1 is LGHNT, CDR2 FRNRAP, per germline. The CDR3 has 13 residues. CDR3 DNA sequence: TGTGCTAGTGGTCCCGACACGCAGGAGACCCAGTACTTC. The encoded protein is CASGPDTQETQYF.

The chain joins TRBV9 to TRBJ2-7, with no clear D. This CDR3 has 14 amino acids. The germline CDR1 and CDR2 sequences are SGDLS and YYNGEE. V was clipped by 0 bases and J by 6 bases, with 13 bases between them. DNA of the CDR3: TGTGCCAGCAGCGTAGCTATAGCTTTCACCGAGCAGTACTTC. As protein: CASSVAIAFTEQYF.

The chain employs TRBV4-1 and TRBJ2-3, with TRBD2 matching over 14 bases. Unmatched junction bases numbered 4, after V lost 4 bases and J lost 1 base. The germline V gene has CDR1 MGHRA and CDR2 YSYEKL. The CDR3 has 17 residues. This chain's CDR3 is CASSRGLAGGGTDTQYF. As DNA, the CDR3 is TGCGCCAGCAGCCGAGGACTAGCGGGAGGCGGCACAGATACGCAGTATTTT.

V is TRBV5-1 and J is TRBJ1-1; D uncertain. Germline V CDR1 and CDR2: SGHRS, YFSETQ. Trimming pared 1 base from V and 2 bases from J, leaving 6 bases between. This CDR3 has 13 residues. The CDR3 DNA is TGCGCCAGCAGCTTGCCGGGTAACACTGAAGCTTTCTTT. Translating gives CASSLPGNTEAFF.

The chain joins TRBV29-1 to TRBJ2-7, with TRBD1 as a possible D gene (7 bases). Trimming shortened V by 7 bases and J by 3 bases, and 13 bases separated the two germline ends. Germline loops: CDR1 SQVTM, CDR2 ANQGSEA. The length of the CDR3 is 12 residues. This CDR3 is CSARDSDYEQYV. Written as DNA, the CDR3 is TGCAGCGCGCGGGACAGTGACTACGAGCAGTACGTC.